This TCR beta chain was captured by sequencing in a study of T cell responses to AZD1222 COVID-19 vaccine. Study-level results: CD4 TCRs covered the whole spike, strongest at regions 160-218 and 743-854.

Per germline, CDR1 LGHNA and CDR2 YNFKEQ. This CDR3 is 14 amino acids long. The J segment lost 4 bases and the V segment lost 6 bases, leaving 5 bases of the junction unmatched. TCRdb keeps only in-frame clones here, not all; method: immunoSEQ multiplex PCR. The table lists around 110,000 clones, 93% of them singletons. Comment on this clone: Its antigen is undetermined.

The gene calls are TRBV4-2 and TRBJ1-3; 8 nucleotides match TRBD1. The sample here was peripheral blood, taken on day 0 of AZD1222 vaccination. The origin of this receptor is an adult in good health. CDR3 DNA: TGTGCCAGCAGTACGGGACAGGCAGGAAACACCATATATTTT. It translates to CASSTGQAGNTIYF.